These 20 T cell receptor beta chains originate from one sample sequenced in a study of human CD4 T cells and Enterobacteriaceae (dated by TCRdb to 2019 to 2021). Memory CD4+ T cells were FACS-sorted on a FACSAria III to over 95% purity as all CD4+ cells other than CD45RA+CCR7+CD95- naive cells. Libraries were constructed by the immunoSEQ multiplex PCR assay. Imported from immuneACCESS, the table was reduced by TCRdb to in-frame sequences with V and J called. These copies leave out some clones; in studies compared against another copy, an unresolved V gene accounts for under half, and the cause of the remainder is not known. In all, the sample holds some 30,000 clones, and 70% to 85% of those were seen once. Over 1.5% of the sample is in the top ten clones. Specimen: memory CD4+ T cells from blood. The sample's cell subset or site label, decoded: total memory CD4 T cells sorted directly ex vivo, unstimulated. The receptors derive from a human donor in good health.

The genes are TRBV5-1 and TRBJ2-6; possibly TRBD1 or TRBD2 for D (6 bases each). V was clipped by 2 bases and J by 2 bases, with 17 bases between them. In germline, CDR1 is SGHRS, CDR2 YFSETQ. The CDR3 extends over 18 amino acids. CDR3 residues: CASSFIGGLRPGANVLTF. CDR3 bases: TGCGCCAGCAGCTTTATAGGGGGACTCCGGCCTGGGGCCAACGTCCTGACTTTC.

The chain uses TRBV2 and TRBJ2-7; D is unclear. The germline V and J ends were trimmed by 7 bases and 1 base, with 11 bases remaining between them. This CDR3 has 13 residues. CDR1 is SNHLY and CDR2 is FYNNEI in the germline V gene. The CDR3 loop is CASNSGGSYEQYF. The CDR3, as DNA: TGTGCCAGCAACAGTGGCGGATCCTACGAGCAGTACTTC.

The rearrangement links TRBV11-2 to TRBJ2-7; D might be TRBD2 (5 bases). CDR3 length: 16 residues. V dropped 0 bases and J dropped 1 base, with 13 bases sitting between them. CDR1 is SGHAT, CDR2 FQNNGV, per germline. This CDR3 is CASSLDGVARSYEQYF. The CDR3 DNA follows: TGTGCCAGCAGCTTAGACGGGGTGGCGCGGTCCTACGAGCAGTACTTC.

This chain joins TRBV7-3 and TRBJ1-1; D remains unclear. The CDR3 spans 13 residues. V gave up 5 bases and J gave up 1 base, with 8 bases separating them. From germline, CDR1 is SGHTA and CDR2 FQGTGA. The CDR3 loop reads CASSTGPNTEAFF. CDR3 coding DNA: TGTGCCAGCAGCACCGGGCCGAACACTGAAGCTTTCTTT.

The chain combines TRBV25-1 with TRBJ2-6; D is possibly TRBD2 (7 bases). Germline V lookup: CDR1 MGHDK, CDR2 SYGVNS. Between the trimmed V and J ends, which lost 8 bases and 0 bases, there was a span of 14 bases. The CDR3 is made up of 16 amino acids. CDR3: CASLGGPNSGANVLTF. CDR3 in DNA: TGTGCCAGCCTCGGGGGGCCTAACTCTGGGGCCAACGTCCTGACTTTC.

This clone was seen a single time. J is TRBJ1-3 and V is TRBV5-8, with 10 bases fitting TRBD1. J gave up 7 bases and V 2 bases, and 3 bases lay outside the gene matches. Germline loops: CDR1 SGHTS, CDR2 YDEGEE. The CDR3 has 14 residues. Written as DNA, the CDR3 is TGTGCCAGCAGCTTCGGGGACAGGGGTAACACCATATATTTT. Translation gives CASSFGDRGNTIYF.

Written as DNA, the CDR3 is TGTGCCTGGACGGGACAGGGGCCCTACGAGCAGTACTTC. Amino acid sequence: CAWTGQGPYEQYF. This sequence joins TRBV30 and TRBJ2-7, with 10 bases aligning to TRBD1. Looked up from germline, CDR1 is GTSNPN and CDR2 is SVGIG (reference sequence). This CDR3 contains 13 residues. Trimming took 4 bases from V and 2 from J; bases not matched to a gene: 2. The whole variable domain, remainder taken from reference TRBV30 and TRBJ2-7, is SQTIHQWPATLVQPVGSPLSLECTVEGTSNPNLYWYRQAAGRGLQLLFYSVGIGQISSEVPQNLSASRPQDRQFILSSKKLLLSDSGFYLCAWTGQGPYEQYFGPGTRLTVT.

This rearrangement joins TRBV5-1 to TRBJ1-5; 8 nucleotides match TRBD1. CDR1 is SGHRS and CDR2 is YFSETQ in the germline V gene. With V trimmed by 0 bases and J by 11 bases, 10 bases remained unmatched. This CDR3 has 15 residues. This CDR3 is CASSLEGQANSAQHF. CDR3 DNA sequence: TGCGCCAGCAGCTTGGAGGGACAGGCCAATTCAGCCCAGCATTTT.

The rearrangement uses TRBV6-5 and TRBJ1-1; D is unclear. V shed 3 bases and J shed 13 bases, with 21 bases lying between them. The CDR3 contains 14 residues. The V gene's germline CDR1 is MNHEY and CDR2 SVGAGI. The CDR3 DNA follows: TGTGCCAGCAGTTATGGAGAACAGACTCTCACCCTTTTCTTT. Its protein is CASSYGEQTLTLFF.

This chain joins TRBV7-9 and TRBJ2-7; 9 nucleotides match TRBD1. The trim removed 6 bases at V and 5 bases at J, leaving 8 bases unmatched. The CDR3 covers 14 residues. Germline CDR1 and CDR2: SEHNR and FQNEAQ (reference sequence). The CDR3 nucleotides are TGTGCCAGCAGTACCGGGACAGGGTTCGACGAGCAGTACTTC. Translated, it gives CASSTGTGFDEQYF.

The chain recombines TRBV6-5 with TRBJ2-1, with D hard to call. The V end lost 5 bases, the J end lost 8 bases, and 13 bases lay between the germline ends. There are 13 residues in the CDR3. Germline V gene lookup returns CDR1 MNHEY and CDR2 SVGAGI. In DNA, the CDR3 is TGTGCCAGCAGTCCCTACGCCCGATATGAGCAGTTCTTC. This sequence encodes CASSPYARYEQFF.

The chain has TRBV29-1 and TRBJ2-2; tentatively, D is TRBD1 or TRBD2 (5 bases each). The CDR3 consists of 14 residues. Germline assignment: CDR1 SQVTM and CDR2 ANQGSEA. V lost 1 base and J 4 bases, leaving 10 bases between the germline ends. The CDR3 loop reads CSVEVLGATGELFF. For the CDR3, the DNA is TGCAGCGTTGAAGTACTAGGGGCCACCGGGGAGCTGTTTTTT.

J is TRBJ2-5 and V is TRBV5-1; D is uncertain. Germline values: CDR1 SGHRS, CDR2 YFSETQ. The V end lost 4 bases, the J end lost 2 bases, and 27 bases lay between the germline ends. CDR3 length equals 19 residues. The CDR3 DNA reads as TGCGCCAGCAGCCTATGGCCCGTAATGCTTACAGAATCACAAGAGACCCAGTACTTC. It is translated as CASSLWPVMLTESQETQYF.

In this sample, this clone turned up a few times. The J gene is TRBJ1-2, the V gene TRBV6-5; 8 bases match TRBD1. This CDR3 spans 15 amino acids. CDR1 and CDR2 (germline): MNHEY, SVGAGI. The V and J ends lost 2 bases and 1 base, in that order; junction bases with no gene match: 3. The CDR3 loop reads CASSYGTGHNYGYTF. CDR3 bases: TGTGCCAGCAGTTACGGGACAGGCCATAACTATGGCTACACCTTC.

The chain employs TRBV9 and TRBJ2-6; 9 bases fit TRBD1. This CDR3 spans 17 amino acids. The V segment lost 6 bases and the J segment 3 bases; nucleotides outside the gene matches: 10. Germline assignment: CDR1 SGDLS and CDR2 YYNGEE. The CDR3 protein is CASTLSGTGSGANVLTF. CDR3 sequence (DNA): TGTGCCAGCACCCTCTCTGGGACAGGGAGTGGGGCCAACGTCCTGACTTTC.

This sequence joins TRBV6-5 and TRBJ2-2; D remains ambiguous. CDR1 MNHEY and CDR2 SVGAGI come from the germline V gene. Trimming pared 6 bases from V and 0 bases from J, leaving 8 bases between. The CDR3 totals 14 residues. The CDR3 DNA sequence: TGTGCCAGCAGAAAAATGGCGAACACCGGGGAGCTGTTTTTT. Encoded protein: CASRKMANTGELFF.

The rearrangement links TRBV20-1 to TRBJ2-5; D is ambiguous. V was clipped by 2 bases and J by 5 bases, with 6 bases between them. This CDR3 is built from 11 residues. Germline loops: CDR1 DFQATT, CDR2 SNEGSKA (reference sequence). In nucleotides, the CDR3 is TGCAGTGCTAGATTAAGGGAGACCCAGTACTTC. It encodes CSARLRETQYF.

The V call is TRBV7-9, the J call TRBJ2-7; TRBD1 aligns across 9 bases. Germline CDR1 reads SEHNR; CDR2 reads FQNEAQ (reference sequence). This CDR3 is 16 amino acids long. V was clipped by 5 bases and J by 6 bases; unmatched bases: 14. The DNA of the CDR3 is TGTGCCAGCAGCAGTCCCACCGGGACAGGGAATGTCGAGCAGTACTTC. As protein: CASSSPTGTGNVEQYF.

This chain uses TRBV28 with TRBJ2-5, with D hard to call. Germline V gene sequence: CDR1 MDHEN, CDR2 SYDVKM. V was cut by 3 bases and J by 5 bases, with 10 bases left in between. The CDR3 is 13 amino acids. The CDR3 coding sequence is TGTGCCAGCAGTTTTTATAGGGTGGAGACCCAGTACTTC. Its protein is CASSFYRVETQYF.

The rearrangement links TRBV18 to TRBJ1-1; maybe TRBD1 (5 bases). The CDR3 spans 14 residues. Per the germline V gene, CDR1 is KGHSH and CDR2 is LQKENI. V lost 7 bases, J lost 4 bases, and 16 bases lay in between. The CDR3 region is CASFPGLVGTEAFF. For the CDR3, the DNA is TGTGCCAGCTTCCCAGGGTTGGTGGGCACTGAAGCTTTCTTT.